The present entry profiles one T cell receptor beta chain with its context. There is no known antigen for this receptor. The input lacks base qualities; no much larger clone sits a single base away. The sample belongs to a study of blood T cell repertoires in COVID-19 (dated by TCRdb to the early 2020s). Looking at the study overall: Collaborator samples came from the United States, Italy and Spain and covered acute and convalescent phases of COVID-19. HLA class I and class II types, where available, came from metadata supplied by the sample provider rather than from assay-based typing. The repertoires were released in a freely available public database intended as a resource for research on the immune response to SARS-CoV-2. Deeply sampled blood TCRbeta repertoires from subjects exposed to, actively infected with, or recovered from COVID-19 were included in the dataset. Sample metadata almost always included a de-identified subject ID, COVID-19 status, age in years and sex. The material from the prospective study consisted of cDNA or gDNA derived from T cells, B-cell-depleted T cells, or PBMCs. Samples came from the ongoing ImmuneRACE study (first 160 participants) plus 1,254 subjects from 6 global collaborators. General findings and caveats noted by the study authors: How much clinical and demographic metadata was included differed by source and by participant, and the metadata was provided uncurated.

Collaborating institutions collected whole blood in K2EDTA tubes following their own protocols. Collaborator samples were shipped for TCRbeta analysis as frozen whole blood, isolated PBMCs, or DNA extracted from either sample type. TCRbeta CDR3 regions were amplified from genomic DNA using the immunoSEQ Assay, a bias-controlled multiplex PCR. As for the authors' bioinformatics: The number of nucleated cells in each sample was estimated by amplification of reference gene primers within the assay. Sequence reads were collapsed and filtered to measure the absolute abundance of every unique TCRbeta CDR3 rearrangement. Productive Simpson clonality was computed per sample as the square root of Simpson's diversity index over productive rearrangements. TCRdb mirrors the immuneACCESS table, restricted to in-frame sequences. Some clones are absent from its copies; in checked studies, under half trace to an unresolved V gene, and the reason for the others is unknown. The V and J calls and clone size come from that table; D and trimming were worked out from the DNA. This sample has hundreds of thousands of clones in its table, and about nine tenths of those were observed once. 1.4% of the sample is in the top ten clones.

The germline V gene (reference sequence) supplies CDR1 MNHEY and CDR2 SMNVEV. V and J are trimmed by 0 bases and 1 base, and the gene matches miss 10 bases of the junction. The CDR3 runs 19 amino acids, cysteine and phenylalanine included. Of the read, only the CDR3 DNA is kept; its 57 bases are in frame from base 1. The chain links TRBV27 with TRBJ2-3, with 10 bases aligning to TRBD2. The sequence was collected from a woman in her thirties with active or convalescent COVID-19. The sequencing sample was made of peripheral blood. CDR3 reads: CASSLSGLAGAVGTDTQYF. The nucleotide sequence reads TGTGCCAGCAGTTTATCTGGGCTAGCGGGGGCCGTCGGCACAGATACGCAGTATTTT.